The present T cell receptor beta chain was sequenced within a study of T cells after yellow fever vaccination. Study-wide results and limits: Primary-vaccination clones mostly resurfaced post-booster (about 96% CD4, about 87% CD8).

This clonotype has ten or more counts. Its target is unknown. TCRdb processed the 5' RACE reads anew with MiXCR; each CDR3 protein has one entry. The sample has some 150,000 distinct CDR3 sequences, 9.5% to 12% seen once. This sequence was found in a man aged 18-30 years who received the YFV17D yellow fever vaccine. The input for sequencing was CD8+ T cells sorted from PBMCs, taken 15 days after the yellow fever booster vaccination.

This CDR3 reads CASSAVADTQYF. The DNA of the CDR3 is TGTGCCAGCAGCGCGGTAGCAGATACGCAGTATTTT. The chain carries TRBV7-9 and TRBJ2-3; D unclear. The CDR3 runs 12 residues. Germline V CDR1 and CDR2: SEHNR, FQNEAQ (reference sequence). The V gene lost 5 bases and the J gene lost 4 bases, with 7 bases spanning the gap.